Listed here are 8 T cell receptor beta chains from one sample, sequenced in a study of graft-versus-host responses after intestinal transplantation. The table came from immunoSEQ multiplex PCR; TCRdb's copy has only in-frame clones and leaves some out. The profile shows 99,000 or so clones, roughly 87% of them singletons. Their target antigens are unknown. The sequenced sample was unstimulated CD4+ T cells sorted from spleen or lymph node cells, obtained before intestinal transplant. Receptor source: a human donor who received an intestinal transplant.

The chain links TRBV6-1 to TRBJ2-5; TRBD1 matches 8 bases. The J call may be incorrect, as the DNA end agrees better with TRBJ2-7. Germline CDR1 and CDR2: MNHNS and SASEGT. CDR3 size: 17 residues. For the CDR3, the DNA is TGTGCCAGCAGTGAAAGAAACAGGGGGACCCTCTCCTACGAGCAGTACTTC. This encodes CASSERNRGTLSYEQYF.

V is TRBV18 and J is TRBJ2-7; unclear D gene. Per the germline V gene, CDR1 is KGHSH and CDR2 is LQKENI. The germline V and J ends were trimmed by 2 bases and 4 bases, with 6 bases remaining between them. The CDR3 runs to 12 residues. The CDR3 coding sequence is TGTGCCAGCTCACCAGAGAGATACGAGCAGTACTTC. Translation gives CASSPERYEQYF.

The chain uses TRBV18 and TRBJ2-5; tentatively, D is TRBD2 (6 bases). Trimming left V 0 bases short and J 5 bases short, with 25 bases between. This CDR3 comprises 19 residues. Germline V CDR1 and CDR2: KGHSH, LQKENI. CDR3 nucleotides: TGTGCCAGCTCACCACCAGGCTCGGAGGGCCGGTACCCCGCTGAGACCCAGTACTTC. This translates into CASSPPGSEGRYPAETQYF.

In its sample, this clone was seen a few times. V usage is TRBV5-5 and J usage is TRBJ2-1; 12 nucleotides align to TRBD2. Trimming cost V 0 bases and J 7 bases; bases outside gene matches: 2. CDR1 SGHKS and CDR2 YYEKEE come from the germline V gene (reference sequence). This CDR3 region has 15 residues. CDR3 sequence: CASSLGGLAGNEQFF. Here the CDR3 DNA reads TGTGCCAGCAGCTTGGGTGGACTAGCGGGGAATGAGCAGTTCTTC.

V and J are TRBV2 and TRBJ2-6; the match to TRBD1 covers 8 bases. The CDR3 loop spans 16 amino acids. Trimming removed 6 bases from V and 0 bases from J; junction bases left unmatched: 4. The germline V gene encodes CDR1 SNHLY and CDR2 FYNNEI. The CDR3 DNA reads TGTGCCAGCAGCGCGACAGGGGCCTCTGGGGCCAACGTCCTGACTTTC. This sequence encodes CASSATGASGANVLTF.

CDR3: CASSRWGDNTEAFF. The CDR3 bases are TGTGCCAGCAGCCGCTGGGGAGACAACACTGAAGCTTTCTTT. The chain employs TRBV9 and TRBJ1-1; D gene ambiguous. CDR1 and CDR2 (germline): SGDLS, YYNGEE. Trimming left V 4 bases short and J 2 bases short, with 12 bases between. The CDR3 extends over 14 amino acids.

J is TRBJ1-2 and V is TRBV10-3, with 12 bases that match TRBD1. The CDR3 sequence is 14 residues long. The V segment lost 7 bases and the J segment 8 bases; nucleotides outside the gene matches: 8. Germline lookup yields CDR1 ENHRY and CDR2 SYGVKD. The CDR3 nucleotides are TGTGCCATCAATGCGGGACAGGGGGCATGGGGCTACACCTTC. Residues: CAINAGQGAWGYTF.

This clone was detected a few times. The junction and the germline gene differ at one end; a read error may be behind it. The chain links TRBV6-1 to TRBJ1-1; TRBD1 is a possible D gene (6 bases). CDR1 is MNHNS and CDR2 is SASEGT in the germline V gene. The CDR3 has 16 amino acids. CDR3 nucleotide sequence: TGTGCCAGCAGAGAAGTGACAGGTTATATGAACACTGAAGCTTTCTTT. Encoded protein: CASREVTGYMNTEAFF.